The clone carrying this T cell receptor (beta chain) was counted a few times. What it binds is unknown. This record comes from a study of T-cell memory formation after mild COVID-19. Study results and caveats: Contracting clones from day 15 to 85 showed balanced CD4/CD8; later expanders favored CD4+.

TCRdb called the 5' RACE reads again in MiXCR, with one record for every CDR3 protein. Of more than 350,000 distinct CDR3 sequences detected, roughly 21% appear once; the ten largest clones hold approximately 12%. The CDR3 is made up of 15 amino acids. The germline V gene encodes CDR1 SEHNR and CDR2 FQNEAQ (reference sequence). Trimming at V came to 5 bases and at J to 5 bases, leaving 9 bases not matched to a gene. The chain joins TRBV7-9 to TRBJ2-7; 10 bases fit TRBD1. This receptor was identified in an adult woman who had mild COVID-19 (a few samples of this study predate the infection). Cell type and time point are not known. The sample was PBMCs or a T cell subset sorted from them (not recorded which). This CDR3 reads CASSQETGGRNEQYF. The CDR3 DNA sequence: TGTGCCAGCAGCCAGGAGACAGGGGGCAGGAACGAGCAGTACTTC.